This T cell receptor (beta chain) was retrieved from a study of T-cell memory formation after mild COVID-19. TCRalpha and TCRbeta libraries used 5'RACE with constant-segment primers and UMIs. MiXCR was run by TCRdb on the 5' RACE reads, yielding one entry per CDR3 protein. This sample has roughly 190,000 distinct CDR3 sequences, with around 20% found just once. Germline loops: CDR1 SGHRS, CDR2 YFSETQ. V lost 1 base and J 7 bases, leaving 14 bases between the germline ends. The CDR3 spans 14 residues. Study results and caveats: Among clones peaking at day 37 in the second wave, SARS-CoV-2 specificity remained unconfirmed. Shrinking CD4+ clones resided mostly in CM and EM, and CD8+ ones in EMRA.

A word on this clonotype: Its target is not known.

The rearrangement uses TRBV5-1 and TRBJ1-2; D might be TRBD1 (5 bases). The TCR comes from an adult woman who had mild COVID-19 (a few samples of this study predate the infection). Cell type and time point are not known. Sequencing was carried out using PBMCs or a T cell subset sorted from them (not recorded which). CDR3 sequence reads: CASSLSGGRSGYTF. CDR3 in DNA: TGCGCCAGCAGCTTGTCCGGGGGAAGGAGTGGCTACACCTTC.